This is a list of T cell receptor beta chains from one sample in a study of human T cells and chemical hapten exposure. TCRdb itself ran the RACE reads through MiXCR, one entry per CDR3 protein. This table holds under 150,000 distinct CDR3 sequences, about 12% found once. The sample in question was whole blood, obtained in connection with sensitization to the hapten diphenylcyclopropenone (DPC). The receptors stem from a woman aged 45-60 years with alopecia areata. Some clones in this sample may be carry-over from other donors' samples. The CDR3 runs from the conserved cysteine through the conserved F or W. A D gene is named only where the DNA matches it firmly. The size entry is marked missing in some rows and otherwise reads once, few, many or a size class.

v_gene,abundance,d_gene,j_gene,CDR3aa,CDR3nt
TRBV28,-,-,TRBJ2-7,CASSILSEYEQYF,TGTGCCAGCAGTATACTCTCAGAGTACGAGCAGTACTTC
TRBV5-1,few,-,TRBJ2-3,CASSLAWNIDTQYF,TGCGCCAGCAGCTTGGCGTGGAATATTGATACGCAGTATTTT
TRBV7-6,many,-,TRBJ1-3,CASSKLVRDGNTIYF,TGTGCCAGCAGCAAGTTAGTTCGTGACGGAAACACCATATATTTT
TRBV6-2/TRBV6-3,-,TRBD1,TRBJ1-1,CASREPGQKEAFF,TGTGCCAGCAGAGAACCGGGACAGAAGGAAGCTTTCTTT
TRBV7-6,many,-,TRBJ1-1,CASSPQGSGEAFF,TGTGCCAGCAGCCCCCAGGGCTCTGGTGAAGCTTTCTTT
TRBV4-3,-,-,TRBJ1-1,CASSQHQGWAEAFF,TGCGCCAGCAGCCAACACCAGGGTTGGGCTGAAGCTTTCTTT
TRBV19,-,-,TRBJ1-5,CASSFLAGGQPQHF,TGTGCCAGTAGTTTTCTGGCGGGTGGTCAGCCCCAGCATTTT
TRBV24-1,-,-,TRBJ2-1,CATSDLRRNNEQFF,TGTGCCACCAGTGATTTACGGCGCAACAATGAGCAGTTCTTC
TRBV4-2,-,-,TRBJ2-6,CVSSLERAPGANVLTF,TGTGTCAGCAGCCTAGAGCGGGCACCTGGGGCCAACGTCCTGACTTTC
TRBV10-1,few,-,TRBJ2-1,CASSPPGYAYNEQFF,TGCGCCAGCTCACCCCCAGGGTATGCCTACAATGAGCAGTTCTTC
TRBV29-1,few,-,TRBJ2-7,CSVVSWGDYEQYF,TGCAGCGTTGTTAGTTGGGGAGACTACGAGCAGTACTTC
TRBV28,few,-,TRBJ2-3,CASSSQTGSTTQYF,TGTGCCAGCAGTTCCCAGACAGGATCTACTACGCAGTATTTT
TRBV12-3/TRBV12-4,-,-,TRBJ1-6,CASSLTGMGNSPLHF,TGTGCCAGCAGTCTTACAGGGATGGGTAATTCACCCCTCCACTTT
TRBV6-1,-,TRBD2,TRBJ2-3,CASSGPSGSRTDTQYF,TGTGCCAGCAGTGGCCCTAGCGGGAGTAGAACAGATACGCAGTATTTT
TRBV11-2,-,TRBD1,TRBJ2-3,CASSRRQGETDTQYF,TGTGCCAGCAGCCGTCGACAGGGTGAGACAGATACGCAGTATTTT
TRBV7-2,few,-,TRBJ1-1,CASSYTGEAFF,TGTGCCAGCAGTTACACAGGGGAAGCTTTCTTT
TRBV18,few,-,TRBJ2-5,CASSPPVQARETQYF,TGTGCCAGCTCACCACCTGTTCAAGCGCGCGAGACCCAGTACTTC
TRBV12-3/TRBV12-4,-,-,TRBJ2-2,CASRPTSRAGELFF,TGTGCCAGCAGACCGACTAGTAGGGCCGGGGAGCTGTTTTTT
TRBV29-1,-,-,TRBJ2-1,CSVGAGKNRRPDEQFF,TGCAGCGTTGGGGCGGGGAAAAACCGGAGGCCCGATGAGCAGTTCTTC
TRBV27,many,-,TRBJ1-2,CASSPRTTSFGYTF,TGTGCCAGCAGTCCTAGAACGACGAGTTTTGGCTACACCTTC